This T cell receptor (beta chain) was observed in a study of CD8 T cells in ankylosing spondylitis (dated by TCRdb to the late 2010s). For the wider study: The study set out to find disease-linked TCR variants by profiling T cell receptor beta repertoires in ankylosing spondylitis patients and healthy donors. The full study cohort comprised about 25 ankylosing spondylitis patients and 85 to 120 healthy donors. Peripheral blood was sampled, and synovial fluid was additionally collected from ankylosing spondylitis patients.

V loses 2 bases, J loses 1 base, and the germline ends lie 8 bases apart. The CDR3 has 14 amino acids, counting the end cysteine and phenylalanine. The entry retains the CDR3 DNA only, 42 bases that are in frame from base 1. As encoded in the germline V gene (reference sequence), CDR1 is SEHNR while CDR2 is FQNEAQ. With respect to this clonotype: Which antigen it targets is not known. No base quality information exists; no much larger clone differs at one position.

Sequencer: Illumina HiSeq 2500. TCR beta libraries were prepared by quantitative 5'-RACE with molecular barcodes. The source study handled its data this way. A new computational method based on a probabilistic model of VDJ rearrangement was used to identify disease-linked TCR variants. TCRdb handled the public reads itself, with Q25 trimming in fastp and clone calling in MiXCR, and kept productive beta chains. Here each entry gathers all rows of one CDR3 protein and keeps the most common genes and DNA. The V and J calls here are based on TCRdb, not the publication. The sample data list a few hundred thousand distinct CDR3 sequences, and less than 25% of these were observed just once. The leading ten clones occupy 3.5% of the sample. What the study reported, not specific to this receptor: Blood from ankylosing spondylitis patients appeared to be characterized by a TCR beta motif composed of 7 to 9 highly homologous amino acid variants. A CD8+ phenotype was shown by the disease-linked clones, which were found at relatively low frequencies in peripheral blood. The disease-linked clones were reported as significantly enriched in matched synovial fluid samples from ankylosing spondylitis patients. Some motif variants had previously been reported in the synovial fluid and blood of reactive arthritis patients, which suggests shared mechanisms of disease initiation.

This clonotype was obtained from a female donor with ankylosing spondylitis or in good health (not recorded which). The chain links TRBV7-9 with TRBJ1-1; no D segment can be confidently identified. Sequencing was carried out using blood, either unsorted or a sorted T cell fraction (not recorded which). The CDR3 protein is CASSLRFWNTEAFF. The DNA sequence is TGTGCCAGCAGCTTACGGTTTTGGAACACTGAAGCTTTCTTT. With all but the CDR3 taken from the reference TRBV7-9 and TRBJ1-1 genes, the full variable domain is: DTGVSQNPRHKITKRGQNVTFRCDPISEHNRLYWYRQTLGQGPEFLTYFQNEAQLEKSRLLSDRFSAERPKGSFSTLEIQRTEQGDSAMYLCASSLRFWNTEAFFGQGTRLTVV.